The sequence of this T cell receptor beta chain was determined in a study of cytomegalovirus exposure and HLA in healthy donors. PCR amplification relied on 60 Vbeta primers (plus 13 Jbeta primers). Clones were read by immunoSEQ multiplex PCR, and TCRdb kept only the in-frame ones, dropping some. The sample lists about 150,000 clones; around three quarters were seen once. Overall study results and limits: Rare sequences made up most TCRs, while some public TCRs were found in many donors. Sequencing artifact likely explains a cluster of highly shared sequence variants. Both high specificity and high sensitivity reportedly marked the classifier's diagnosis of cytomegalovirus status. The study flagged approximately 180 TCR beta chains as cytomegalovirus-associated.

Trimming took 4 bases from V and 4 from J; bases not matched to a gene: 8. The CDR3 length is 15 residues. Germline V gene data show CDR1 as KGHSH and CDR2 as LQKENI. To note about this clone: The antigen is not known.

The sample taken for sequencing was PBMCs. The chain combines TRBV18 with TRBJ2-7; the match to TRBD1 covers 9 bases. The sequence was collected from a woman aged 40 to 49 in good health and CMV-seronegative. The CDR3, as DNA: TGTGCCAGCTCACAGAGAGGGACAGGGCAATACGAGCAGTACTTC. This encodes CASSQRGTGQYEQYF. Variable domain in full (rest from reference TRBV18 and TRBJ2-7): NAGVMQNPRHLVRRRGQEARLRCSPMKGHSHVYWYRQLPEEGLKFMVYLQKENIIDESGMPKERFSAEFPKEGPSILRIQQVVRGDSAAYFCASSQRGTGQYEQYFGPGTRLTVT.